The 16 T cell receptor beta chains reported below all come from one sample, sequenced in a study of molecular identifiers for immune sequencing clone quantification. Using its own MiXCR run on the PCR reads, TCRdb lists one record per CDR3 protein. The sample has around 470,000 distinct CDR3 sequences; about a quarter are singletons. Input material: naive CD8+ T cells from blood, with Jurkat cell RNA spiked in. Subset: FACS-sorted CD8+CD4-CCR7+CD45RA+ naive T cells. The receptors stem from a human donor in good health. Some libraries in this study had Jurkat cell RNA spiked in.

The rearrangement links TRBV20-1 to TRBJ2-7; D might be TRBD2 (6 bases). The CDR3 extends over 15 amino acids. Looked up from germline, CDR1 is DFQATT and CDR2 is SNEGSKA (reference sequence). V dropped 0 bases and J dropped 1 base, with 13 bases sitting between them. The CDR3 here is CSARDPGLGSYEQYF. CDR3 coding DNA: TGCAGTGCTAGAGATCCGGGACTGGGTTCCTACGAGCAGTACTTC.

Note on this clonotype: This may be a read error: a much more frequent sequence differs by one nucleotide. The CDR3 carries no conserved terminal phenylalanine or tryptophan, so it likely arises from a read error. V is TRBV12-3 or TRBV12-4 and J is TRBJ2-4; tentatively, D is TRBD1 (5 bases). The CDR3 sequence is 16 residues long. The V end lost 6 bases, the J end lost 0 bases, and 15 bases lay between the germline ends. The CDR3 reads CASSLTDELAKNIQYY. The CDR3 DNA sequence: TGTGCCAGCAGCCTGACAGACGAACTAGCCAAAAACATTCAGTACTAC.

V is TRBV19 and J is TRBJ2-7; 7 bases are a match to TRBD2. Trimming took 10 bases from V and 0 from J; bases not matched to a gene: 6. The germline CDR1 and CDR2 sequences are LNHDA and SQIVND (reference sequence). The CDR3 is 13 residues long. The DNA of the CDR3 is TGTGCCACCTCGGGAGGCACCTCCTACGAGCAGTACTTC. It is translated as CATSGGTSYEQYF.

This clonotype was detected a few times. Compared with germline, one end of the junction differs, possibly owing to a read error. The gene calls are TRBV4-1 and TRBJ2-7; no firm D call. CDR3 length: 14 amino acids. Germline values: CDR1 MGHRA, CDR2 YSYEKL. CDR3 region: CTSSQGPTSGEQYF. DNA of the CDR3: TGCACCAGCAGCCAAGGTCCCACCAGTGGAGAGCAGTACTTC.

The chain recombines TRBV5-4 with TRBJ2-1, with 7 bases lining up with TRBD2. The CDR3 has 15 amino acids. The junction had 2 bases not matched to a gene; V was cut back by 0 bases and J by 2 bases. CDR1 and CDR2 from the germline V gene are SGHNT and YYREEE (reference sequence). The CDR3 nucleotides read TGTGCCAGCAGCTTGGGGCGGGAGACCTACAATGAGCAGTTCTTC. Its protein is CASSLGRETYNEQFF.

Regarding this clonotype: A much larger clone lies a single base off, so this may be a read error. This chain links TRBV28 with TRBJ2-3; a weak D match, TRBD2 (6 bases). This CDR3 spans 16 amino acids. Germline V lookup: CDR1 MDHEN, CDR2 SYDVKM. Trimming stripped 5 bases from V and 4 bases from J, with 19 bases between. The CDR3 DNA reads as TGTGCCAGCAGTATTGGCGCGGGAAATTCTCCAGATACGCAGTATTTT. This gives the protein CASSIGAGNSPDTQYF.

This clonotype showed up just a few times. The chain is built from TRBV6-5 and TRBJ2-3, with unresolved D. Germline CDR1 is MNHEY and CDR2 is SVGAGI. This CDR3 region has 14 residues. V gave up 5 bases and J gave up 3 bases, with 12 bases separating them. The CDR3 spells CASSIQTETDTQYF. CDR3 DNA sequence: TGTGCCAGCAGTATTCAGACGGAGACAGATACGCAGTATTTT.

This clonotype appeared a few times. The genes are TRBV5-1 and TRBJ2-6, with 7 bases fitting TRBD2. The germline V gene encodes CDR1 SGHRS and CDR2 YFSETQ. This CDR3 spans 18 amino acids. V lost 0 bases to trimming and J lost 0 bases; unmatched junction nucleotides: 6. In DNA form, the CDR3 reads TGCGCCAGCAGCTTGGTCGGGGGGATACCCTCTGGGGCCAACGTCCTGACTTTC. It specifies CASSLVGGIPSGANVLTF.

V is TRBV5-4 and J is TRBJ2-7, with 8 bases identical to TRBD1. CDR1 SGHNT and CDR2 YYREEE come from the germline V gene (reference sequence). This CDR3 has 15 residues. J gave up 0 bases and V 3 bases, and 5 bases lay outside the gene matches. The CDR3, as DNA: TGTGCCAGCAGCTGGGGGGACAGGACCTCCTACGAGCAGTACTTC. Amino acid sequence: CASSWGDRTSYEQYF.

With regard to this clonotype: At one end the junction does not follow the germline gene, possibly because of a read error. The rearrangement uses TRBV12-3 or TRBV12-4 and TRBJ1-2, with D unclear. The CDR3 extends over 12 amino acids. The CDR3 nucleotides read TGTGTCAGCAGTTCAGGAATCTATGGCTACACCTTC. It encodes CVSSSGIYGYTF.

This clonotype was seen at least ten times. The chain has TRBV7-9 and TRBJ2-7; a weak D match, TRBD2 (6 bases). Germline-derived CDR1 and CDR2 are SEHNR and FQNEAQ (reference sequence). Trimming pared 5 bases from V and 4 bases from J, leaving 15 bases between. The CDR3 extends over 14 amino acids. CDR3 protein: CASSPVGGPYEQYF. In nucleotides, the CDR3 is TGTGCCAGCAGCCCGGTCGGGGGACCTTACGAGCAGTACTTC. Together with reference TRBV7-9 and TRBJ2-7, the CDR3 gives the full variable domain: DTGVSQNPRHKITKRGQNVTFRCDPISEHNRLYWYRQTLGQGPEFLTYFQNEAQLEKSRLLSDRFSAERPKGSFSTLEIQRTEQGDSAMYLCASSPVGGPYEQYFGPGTRLTVT.

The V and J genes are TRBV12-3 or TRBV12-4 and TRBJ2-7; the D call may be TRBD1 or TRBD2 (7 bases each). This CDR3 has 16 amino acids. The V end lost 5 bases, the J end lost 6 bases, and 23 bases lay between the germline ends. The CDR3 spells CASSPQGWGGIGEQYF. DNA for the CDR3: TGTGCCAGCAGTCCACAGGGGTGGGGGGGTATCGGCGAGCAGTACTTC.

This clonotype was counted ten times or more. The CDR3 reads CASSWTGGTGELFF. CDR3 coding DNA: TGCGCCAGCAGCTGGACAGGGGGCACCGGGGAGCTGTTTTTT. The rearrangement joins TRBV5-1 to TRBJ2-2; 10 bases align to TRBD1. The CDR3 sequence is 14 residues long. Unmatched junction bases numbered 0, after V lost 3 bases and J lost 4 bases. Germline V gene data show CDR1 as SGHRS and CDR2 as YFSETQ.

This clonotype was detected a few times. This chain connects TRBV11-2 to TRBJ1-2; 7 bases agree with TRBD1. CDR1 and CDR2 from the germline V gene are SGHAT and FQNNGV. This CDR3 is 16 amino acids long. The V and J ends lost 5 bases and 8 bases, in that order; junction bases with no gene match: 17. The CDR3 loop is CASSPPGGQAWFGYTF. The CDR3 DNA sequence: TGTGCCAGCAGCCCTCCCGGTGGACAGGCTTGGTTCGGCTACACCTTC.

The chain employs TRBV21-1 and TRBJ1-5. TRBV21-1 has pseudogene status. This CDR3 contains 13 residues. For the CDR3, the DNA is TGTGCCAGCAAACATGCGGACGATCAGCCCCAGCATTTT. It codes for CASKHADDQPQHF.

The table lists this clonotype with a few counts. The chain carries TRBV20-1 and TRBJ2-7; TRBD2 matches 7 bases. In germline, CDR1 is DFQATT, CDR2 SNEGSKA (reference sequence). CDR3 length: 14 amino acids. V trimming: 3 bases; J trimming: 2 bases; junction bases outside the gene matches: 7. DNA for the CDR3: TGCAGTGCTAGGGACCTAGCGGTTACCTACGAGCAGTACTTC. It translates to CSARDLAVTYEQYF.